The 14 T cell receptor beta chains in this list originate from one sample, sequenced in a study of PD-L1 blockade in urothelial cancer. The protocol was immunoSEQ multiplex PCR, while the TCRdb copy is restricted to in-frame clones and leaves out a portion. The sample shows around 100,000 clones, roughly 87% of them seen only once. Stated time point: pretreatment peripheral blood. Sequenced here: PBMCs, sampled around atezolizumab (anti-PD-L1) treatment. These receptors were taken from a man aged 55 to 70 with urothelial cancer.

The chain couples TRBV4-1 to TRBJ1-6; D gene uncertain. This CDR3 spans 15 amino acids. Trimming shortened V by 1 base and J by 10 bases, and 14 bases separated the two germline ends. CDR1 is MGHRA, CDR2 YSYEKL, per germline. DNA of the CDR3: TGCGCCAGCAGCCAAGGTGGCCAGCGCCGCTCACCCCTCCACTTT. The encoded protein is CASSQGGQRRSPLHF.

The chain carries TRBV19 and TRBJ2-7, with TRBD1 identical over 10 bases. With 7 bases clipped from V and 2 bases from J, the junction kept 5 bases outside the gene matches. The CDR3 covers 14 residues. Germline V gives CDR1 LNHDA, CDR2 SQIVND (reference sequence). As DNA, the CDR3 is TGTGCCAGTAAACCGGGACAGGGGACCTACGAGCAGTACTTC. Translating gives CASKPGQGTYEQYF.

This rearrangement joins TRBV15 to TRBJ1-1; TRBD1 is a possible D gene (5 bases). This CDR3 contains 16 residues. CDR1 and CDR2 (germline): LNHNV, YYDKDF (reference sequence). The V and J ends lost 0 bases and 1 base respectively, with 12 bases between them. The CDR3 DNA reads as TGTGCCACCAGCAGAGATAGAACAGGCAGGAACACTGAAGCTTTCTTT. It encodes CATSRDRTGRNTEAFF.

This chain connects TRBV5-4 to TRBJ1-3; possible D gene TRBD1, 6 bases. The ends were cut back, 4 bases at V and 5 bases at J, with 13 bases in the middle. The germline CDR1 and CDR2 sequences are SGHNT and YYREEE (reference sequence). The CDR3 is 14 residues long. CDR3: CASSRPGQRNTIYF. As DNA, the CDR3 is TGTGCCAGCAGCCGCCCGGGACAACGAAACACCATATATTTT.

The V gene is TRBV4-1, the J gene TRBJ2-3; TRBD2 aligns across 10 bases. V dropped 0 bases and J dropped 6; count of bases not matched to a gene: 6. This CDR3 has 16 residues. Per germline, CDR1 MGHRA and CDR2 YSYEKL. The CDR3 nucleotides read TGCGCCAGCAGCCAAGACCAGCGGGGGGGCCGGGATACGCAGTATTTT. Translated: CASSQDQRGGRDTQYF.

The chain recombines TRBV13 with TRBJ2-7; D remains unclear. Per the germline V gene, CDR1 is PRHDT and CDR2 is FYEKMQ (reference sequence). The V gene lost 3 bases and the J gene lost 0 bases, with 6 bases spanning the gap. The CDR3 extends over 13 amino acids. CDR3 in amino acids: CASSFGGSYEQYF. CDR3 DNA sequence: TGTGCCAGCAGCTTCGGTGGCTCCTACGAGCAGTACTTC. Full variable domain (rest looked up from reference TRBV13 and TRBJ2-7): AAGVIQSPRHLIKEKRETATLKCYPIPRHDTVYWYQQGPGQDPQFLISFYEKMQSDKGSIPDRFSAQQFSDYHSELNMSSLELGDSALYFCASSFGGSYEQYFGPGTRLTVT.

This chain joins TRBV9 and TRBJ2-7; a possible D gene is TRBD1 (6 bases). Germline loops: CDR1 SGDLS, CDR2 YYNGEE. The CDR3 spans 15 residues. The V end was cut by 0 bases, the J end by 0 bases, with 10 bases between. The CDR3 here is CASSVDGTNSYEQYF. The CDR3 coding sequence is TGTGCCAGCAGCGTAGACGGGACAAACTCCTACGAGCAGTACTTC. The full variable domain, completed using reference TRBV9 and TRBJ2-7, is DSGVTQTPKHLITATGQRVTLRCSPRSGDLSVYWYQQSLDQGLQFLIQYYNGEERAKGNILERFSAQQFPDLHSELNLSSLELGDSALYFCASSVDGTNSYEQYFGPGTRLTVT.

This sequence joins TRBV6-1 and TRBJ1-2, with D perhaps TRBD1 (6 bases). Trimming removed 4 bases at V and 4 bases at J, with 13 bases between. CDR1 is MNHNS and CDR2 is SASEGT in the germline V gene. The CDR3 length is 14 residues. Here the CDR3 reads CASSALNRAYGYTF. For the CDR3, the DNA is TGTGCCAGCAGTGCACTCAACAGGGCCTATGGCTACACCTTC.

This clone was recorded a few times. The chain is built from TRBV28 and TRBJ1-5; D remains ambiguous. The V end was cut by 3 bases, the J end by 9 bases, with 12 bases between. Looked up from germline, CDR1 is MDHEN and CDR2 is SYDVKM. The CDR3 is made up of 13 amino acids. The DNA for the CDR3 is TGTGCCAGCAGTTTTCAATCGGGTGGGCCCCAGCATTTT. Translating gives CASSFQSGGPQHF.

V usage is TRBV5-4 and J usage is TRBJ1-3; 8 nucleotides agree with TRBD1. The CDR3 covers 14 residues. The germline CDR1 and CDR2 sequences are SGHNT and YYREEE (reference sequence). V gave up 4 bases and J gave up 4 bases; unmatched junction bases: 4. This CDR3 reads CASSAGQVGNTIYF. The CDR3 DNA follows: TGTGCCAGCAGCGCGGGACAGGTCGGAAACACCATATATTTT. Full variable domain (missing parts from reference TRBV5-4 and TRBJ1-3): ETGVTQSPTHLIKTRGQQVTLRCSSQSGHNTVSWYQQALGQGPQFIFQYYREEENGRGNFPPRFSGLQFPNYSSELNVNALELDDSALYLCASSAGQVGNTIYFGEGSWLTVV.

The genes are TRBV7-2 and TRBJ1-3, with D possibly matching TRBD1 (6 bases). The CDR3 has 15 residues. Germline CDR1 SGHTA, CDR2 FQGNSA. V lost 5 bases, J lost 7 bases, and 18 bases lay in between. Written as DNA, the CDR3 is TGTGCCAGCAGCCTCACGGCGGGGGCGGGGAACACCATATATTTT. The encoded protein is CASSLTAGAGNTIYF.

The V gene is TRBV13, the J gene TRBJ2-1, with TRBD2 matching 10 bases. The CDR3 loop spans 16 amino acids. Germline lookup yields CDR1 PRHDT and CDR2 FYEKMQ (reference sequence). V dropped 3 bases and J dropped 4; count of bases not matched to a gene: 6. For the CDR3, the DNA is TGTGCCAGCAGCTTCCGCCTAGCGGGAGTTTACAATGAGCAGTTCTTC. It encodes CASSFRLAGVYNEQFF. The variable domain in full, with the rest retrieved from reference TRBV13 and TRBJ2-1, is AAGVIQSPRHLIKEKRETATLKCYPIPRHDTVYWYQQGPGQDPQFLISFYEKMQSDKGSIPDRFSAQQFSDYHSELNMSSLELGDSALYFCASSFRLAGVYNEQFFGPGTRLTVL.

Here the CDR3 DNA reads TGTGCCAGCAGCCAGCCAGGACAGGGGAAATCAGATACGCAGTATTTT. This gives the protein CASSQPGQGKSDTQYF. The V and J genes are TRBV4-2 and TRBJ2-3; 9 bases are shared with TRBD1. The V segment lost 3 bases and the J segment 4 bases; nucleotides outside the gene matches: 8. The CDR3 covers 16 residues. Germline CDR1 reads LGHNA; CDR2 reads YNFKEQ.

This sequence joins TRBV9 and TRBJ2-1; weak D call: TRBD1 (6 bases). Germline V gene data show CDR1 as SGDLS and CDR2 as YYNGEE. V lost 1 base, J lost 8 bases, and 7 bases lay in between. CDR3 length: 12 residues. Written as DNA, the CDR3 is TGTGCCAGCAGCGTAACAGGGCATGAGCAGTTCTTC. Its translation: CASSVTGHEQFF.